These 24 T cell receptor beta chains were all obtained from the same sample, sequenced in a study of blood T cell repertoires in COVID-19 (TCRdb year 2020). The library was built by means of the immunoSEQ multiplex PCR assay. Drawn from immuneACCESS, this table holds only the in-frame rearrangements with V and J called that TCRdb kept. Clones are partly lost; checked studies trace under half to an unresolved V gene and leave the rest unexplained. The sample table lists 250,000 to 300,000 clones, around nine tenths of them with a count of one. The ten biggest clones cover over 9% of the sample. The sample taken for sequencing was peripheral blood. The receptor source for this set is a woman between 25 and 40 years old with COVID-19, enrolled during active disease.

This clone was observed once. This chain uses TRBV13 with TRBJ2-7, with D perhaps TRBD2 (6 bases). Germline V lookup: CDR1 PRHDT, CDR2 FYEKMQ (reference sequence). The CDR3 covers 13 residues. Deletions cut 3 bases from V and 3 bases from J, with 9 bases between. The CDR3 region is CASSFGSGYEQYF. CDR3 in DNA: TGTGCCAGCAGCTTCGGTAGCGGCTACGAGCAGTACTTC.

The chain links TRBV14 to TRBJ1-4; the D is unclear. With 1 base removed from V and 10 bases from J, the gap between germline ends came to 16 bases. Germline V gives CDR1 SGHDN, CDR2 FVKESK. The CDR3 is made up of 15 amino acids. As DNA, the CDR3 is TGTGCCAGCAGCCAAGGAAATCGGGGTCCGGGAAAACTGTTTTTT. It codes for CASSQGNRGPGKLFF.

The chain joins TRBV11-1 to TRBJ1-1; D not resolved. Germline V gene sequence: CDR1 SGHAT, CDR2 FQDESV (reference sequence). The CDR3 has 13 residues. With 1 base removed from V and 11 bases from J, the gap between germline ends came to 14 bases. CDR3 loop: CASSLDPGRYAFF. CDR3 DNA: TGTGCCAGCAGCTTAGACCCCGGGAGATATGCTTTCTTT. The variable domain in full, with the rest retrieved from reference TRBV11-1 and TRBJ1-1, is EAEVAQSPRYKITEKSQAVAFWCDPISGHATLYWYRQILGQGPELLVQFQDESVVDDSQLPKDRFSAERLKGVDSTLKIQPAELGDSAMYLCASSLDPGRYAFFGQGTRLTVV.

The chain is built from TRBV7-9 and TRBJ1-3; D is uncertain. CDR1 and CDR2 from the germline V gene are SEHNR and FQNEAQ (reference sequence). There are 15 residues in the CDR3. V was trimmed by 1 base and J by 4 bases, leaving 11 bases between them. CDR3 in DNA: TGTGCCAGCAGCTTAGTTACCGGGGTCGGAAACACCATATATTTT. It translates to CASSLVTGVGNTIYF.

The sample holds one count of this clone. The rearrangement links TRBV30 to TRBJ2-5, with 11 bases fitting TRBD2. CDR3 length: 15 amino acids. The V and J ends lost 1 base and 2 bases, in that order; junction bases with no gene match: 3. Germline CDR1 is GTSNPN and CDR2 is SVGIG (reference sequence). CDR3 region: CAWSDLAGGQETQYF. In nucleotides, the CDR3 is TGTGCCTGGAGTGACTTAGCGGGAGGGCAAGAGACCCAGTACTTC.

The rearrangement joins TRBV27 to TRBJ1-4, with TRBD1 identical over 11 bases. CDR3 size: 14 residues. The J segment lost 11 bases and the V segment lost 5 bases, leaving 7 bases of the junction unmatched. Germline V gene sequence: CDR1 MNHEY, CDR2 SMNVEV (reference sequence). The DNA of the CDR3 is TGTGCCAGCAGTCTCTCGGACAGGGGGCGTAAACTGTTTTTT. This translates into CASSLSDRGRKLFF.

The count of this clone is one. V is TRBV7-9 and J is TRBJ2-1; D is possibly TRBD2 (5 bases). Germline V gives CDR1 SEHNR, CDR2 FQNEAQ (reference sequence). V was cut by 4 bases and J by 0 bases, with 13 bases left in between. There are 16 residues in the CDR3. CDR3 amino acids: CASSSDWGDSYNEQFF. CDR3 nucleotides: TGTGCCAGCAGCTCAGACTGGGGAGACTCCTACAATGAGCAGTTCTTC. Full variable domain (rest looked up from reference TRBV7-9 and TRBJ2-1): DTGVSQNPRHKITKRGQNVTFRCDPISEHNRLYWYRQTLGQGPEFLTYFQNEAQLEKSRLLSDRFSAERPKGSFSTLEIQRTEQGDSAMYLCASSSDWGDSYNEQFFGPGTRLTVL.

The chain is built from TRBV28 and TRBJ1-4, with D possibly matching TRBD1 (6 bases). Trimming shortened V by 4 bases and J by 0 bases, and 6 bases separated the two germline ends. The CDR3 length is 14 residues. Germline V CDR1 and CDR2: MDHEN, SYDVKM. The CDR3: CASSWTATNEKLFF. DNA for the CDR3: TGTGCCAGCAGTTGGACAGCAACTAATGAAAAACTGTTTTTT. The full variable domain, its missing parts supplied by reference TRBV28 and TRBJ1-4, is DVKVTQSSRYLVKRTGEKVFLECVQDMDHENMFWYRQDPGLGLRLIYFSYDVKMKEKGDIPEGYSVSREKKERFSLILESASTNQTSMYLCASSWTATNEKLFFGSGTQLSVL.

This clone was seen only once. DNA of the CDR3: TGTGCCAGTAGTGACAGGGGGAAAACCGGGGAGCTGTTTTTT. This sequence encodes CASSDRGKTGELFF. The rearrangement uses TRBV19 and TRBJ2-2; 9 positions match TRBD1. Germline V lookup: CDR1 LNHDA, CDR2 SQIVND (reference sequence). The CDR3 runs to 14 residues. V trimming: 5 bases; J trimming: 5 bases; junction bases outside the gene matches: 3.

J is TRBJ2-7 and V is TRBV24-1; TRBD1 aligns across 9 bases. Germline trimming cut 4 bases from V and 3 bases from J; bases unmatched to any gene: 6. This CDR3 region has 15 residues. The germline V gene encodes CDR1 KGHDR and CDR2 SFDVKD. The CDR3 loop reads CATSDSGTGFYEQYF. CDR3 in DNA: TGTGCCACCAGTGACTCCGGGACAGGGTTCTACGAGCAGTACTTC.

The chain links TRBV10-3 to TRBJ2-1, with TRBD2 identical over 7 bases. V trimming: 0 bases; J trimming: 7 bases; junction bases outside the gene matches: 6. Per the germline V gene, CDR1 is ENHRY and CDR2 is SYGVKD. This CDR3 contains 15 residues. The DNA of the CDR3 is TGTGCCATCAGTGAGTCTGGGCTGGGGGGGAATGAGCAGTTCTTC. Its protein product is CAISESGLGGNEQFF.

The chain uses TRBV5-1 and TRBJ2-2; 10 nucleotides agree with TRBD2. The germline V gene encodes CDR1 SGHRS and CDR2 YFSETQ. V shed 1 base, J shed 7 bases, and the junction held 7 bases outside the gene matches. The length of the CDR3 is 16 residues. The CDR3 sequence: CASSLLPSGRHGELFF. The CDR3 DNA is TGCGCCAGCAGCTTGTTACCTAGCGGGAGACACGGGGAGCTGTTTTTT. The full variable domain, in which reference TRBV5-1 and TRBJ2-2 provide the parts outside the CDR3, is KAGVTQTPRYLIKTRGQQVTLSCSPISGHRSVSWYQQTPGQGLQFLFEYFSETQRNKGNFPGRFSGRQFSNSRSEMNVSTLELGDSALYLCASSLLPSGRHGELFFGEGSRLTVL.

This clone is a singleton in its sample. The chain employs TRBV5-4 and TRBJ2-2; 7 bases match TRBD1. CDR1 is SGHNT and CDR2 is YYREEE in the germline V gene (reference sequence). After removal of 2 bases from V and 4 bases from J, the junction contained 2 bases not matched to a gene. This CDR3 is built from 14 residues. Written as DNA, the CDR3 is TGTGCCAGCAGCTTAAACAGGGGCACCGGGGAGCTGTTTTTT. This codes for CASSLNRGTGELFF. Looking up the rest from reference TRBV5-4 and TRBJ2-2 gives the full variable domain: ETGVTQSPTHLIKTRGQQVTLRCSSQSGHNTVSWYQQALGQGPQFIFQYYREEENGRGNFPPRFSGLQFPNYSSELNVNALELDDSALYLCASSLNRGTGELFFGEGSRLTVL.

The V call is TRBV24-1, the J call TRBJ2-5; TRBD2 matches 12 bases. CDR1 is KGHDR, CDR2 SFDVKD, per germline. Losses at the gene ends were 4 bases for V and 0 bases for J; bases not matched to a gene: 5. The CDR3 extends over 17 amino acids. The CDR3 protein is CATSDPTSGRYQETQYF. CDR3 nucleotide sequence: TGTGCCACCAGTGACCCGACTAGCGGGAGATACCAAGAGACCCAGTACTTC.

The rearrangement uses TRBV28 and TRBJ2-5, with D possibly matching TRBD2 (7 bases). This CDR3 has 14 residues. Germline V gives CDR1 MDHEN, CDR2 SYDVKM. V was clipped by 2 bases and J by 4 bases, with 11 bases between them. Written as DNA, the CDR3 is TGTGCCAGCAGTTTAAGGGGGGGAGGAGAGACCCAGTACTTC. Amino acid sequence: CASSLRGGGETQYF. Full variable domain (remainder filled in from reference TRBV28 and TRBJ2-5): DVKVTQSSRYLVKRTGEKVFLECVQDMDHENMFWYRQDPGLGLRLIYFSYDVKMKEKGDIPEGYSVSREKKERFSLILESASTNQTSMYLCASSLRGGGETQYFGPGTRLLVL.

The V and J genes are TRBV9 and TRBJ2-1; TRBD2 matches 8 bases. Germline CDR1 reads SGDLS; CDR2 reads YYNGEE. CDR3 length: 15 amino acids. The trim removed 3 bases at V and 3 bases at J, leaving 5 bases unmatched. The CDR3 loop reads CASSAGLAGYNEQFF. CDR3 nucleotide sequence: TGTGCCAGCAGCGCCGGGCTAGCGGGCTACAATGAGCAGTTCTTC.

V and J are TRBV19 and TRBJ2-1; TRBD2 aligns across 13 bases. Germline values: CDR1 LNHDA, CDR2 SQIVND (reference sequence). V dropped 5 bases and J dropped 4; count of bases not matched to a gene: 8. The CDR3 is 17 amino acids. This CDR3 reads CASSPGTSGMRYNEQFF. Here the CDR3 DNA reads TGTGCCAGTAGTCCCGGGACTAGCGGGATGAGGTACAATGAGCAGTTCTTC.

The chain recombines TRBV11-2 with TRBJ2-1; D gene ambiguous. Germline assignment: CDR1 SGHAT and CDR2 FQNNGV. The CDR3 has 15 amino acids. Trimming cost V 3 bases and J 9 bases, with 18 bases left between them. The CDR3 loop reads CASSFEAGTAVEQFF. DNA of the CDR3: TGTGCCAGCAGCTTCGAAGCAGGAACCGCCGTTGAGCAGTTCTTC.

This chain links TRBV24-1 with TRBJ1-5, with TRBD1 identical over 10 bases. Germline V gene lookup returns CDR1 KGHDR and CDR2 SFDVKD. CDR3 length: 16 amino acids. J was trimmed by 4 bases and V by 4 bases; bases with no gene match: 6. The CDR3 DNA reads TGTGCCACCAGTGACCGAGGACAGGGGGTAAATCAGCCCCAGCATTTT. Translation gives CATSDRGQGVNQPQHF.

The CDR3 DNA is TGTGCCAGCAGTTTTGGAGGACCAAGACAGCCCCAGCATTTT. Residues: CASSFGGPRQPQHF. The genes are TRBV28 and TRBJ1-5; D is undetermined. Per germline, CDR1 MDHEN and CDR2 SYDVKM. V was trimmed by 3 bases and J by 7 bases, leaving 13 bases between them. This CDR3 is built from 14 residues.

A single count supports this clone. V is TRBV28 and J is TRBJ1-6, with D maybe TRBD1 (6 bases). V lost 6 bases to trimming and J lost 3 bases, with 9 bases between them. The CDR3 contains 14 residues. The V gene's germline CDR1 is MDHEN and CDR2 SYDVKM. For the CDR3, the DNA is TGTGCCAGCAGCGGACAGAGCTATAATTCACCCCTCCACTTT. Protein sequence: CASSGQSYNSPLHF.

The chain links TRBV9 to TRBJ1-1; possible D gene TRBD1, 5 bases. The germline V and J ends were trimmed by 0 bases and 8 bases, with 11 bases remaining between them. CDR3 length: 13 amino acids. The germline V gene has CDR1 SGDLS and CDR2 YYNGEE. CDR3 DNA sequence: TGTGCCAGCAGCGTAGTATTACGGGGGGAAGCTTTCTTT. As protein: CASSVVLRGEAFF.

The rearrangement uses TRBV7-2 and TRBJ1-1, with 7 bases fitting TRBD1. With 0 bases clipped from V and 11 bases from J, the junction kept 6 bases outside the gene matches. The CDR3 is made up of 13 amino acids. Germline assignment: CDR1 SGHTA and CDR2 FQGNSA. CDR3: CASSLARQGEAFF. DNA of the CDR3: TGTGCCAGCAGCTTAGCGCGACAGGGAGAGGCTTTCTTT.

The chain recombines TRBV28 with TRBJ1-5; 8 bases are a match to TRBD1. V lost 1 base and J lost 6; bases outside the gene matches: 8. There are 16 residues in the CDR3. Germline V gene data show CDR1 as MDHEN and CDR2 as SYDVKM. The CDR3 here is CASSLLGGTGSQPQHF. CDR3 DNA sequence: TGTGCCAGCAGTTTATTAGGAGGGACAGGCAGTCAGCCCCAGCATTTT.